This T cell receptor beta chain originates from a study of blood T cell repertoires in COVID-19 (TCRdb year 2020). With regard to the full study: Collaborator samples came from the United States, Italy and Spain and covered acute and convalescent phases of COVID-19. Sample metadata almost always included a de-identified subject ID, COVID-19 status, age in years and sex. The samples were drawn from the first 160 participants of the ongoing ImmuneRACE study and from under 1,500 subjects provided by 6 global collaborators. The repertoires were made available in a free public database intended to serve as a resource for research on the immune response to SARS-CoV-2. The material from the prospective study consisted of cDNA or gDNA derived from T cells, B-cell-depleted T cells, or PBMCs. Where available, HLA class I and class II types were obtained from metadata supplied by the sample provider rather than from assay-based typing. Subjects who had been exposed to COVID-19, were actively infected with it, or had recovered from it provided the deeply sampled blood TCRbeta repertoires that made up the dataset. Results and caveats for the whole study, not just this receptor: The amount of clinical and demographic metadata varied by source and participant and was provided uncurated.

Each collaborating institution followed its own protocols to collect whole blood in K2EDTA tubes. For TCRbeta analysis, collaborator samples were shipped as frozen whole blood, as isolated PBMCs, or as DNA extracted from either sample type. CDR1 and CDR2 are read off the germline V gene as MDHEN and SYDVKM. V is pared back by 0 bases and J by 1 base, with 6 bases lying between the germline termini. From the cysteine up to the phenylalanine, the CDR3 has a length of 14 residues. Just CDR3 DNA is preserved here, 42 bases in frame from base 1. Regarding this clone: The specificity of this receptor is unknown. No per-base quality is available; no much larger clone lies one base away.

The immunoSEQ Assay, a bias-controlled multiplex PCR, was used to amplify TCRbeta CDR3 regions from genomic DNA. From the authors' description of their analysis: Nucleated cell counts per sample were estimated from amplification of reference gene primers within the assay. To quantify the absolute abundance of each unique TCRbeta CDR3 rearrangement, sequence reads were collapsed and filtered. For each sample, productive Simpson clonality was calculated as the square root of Simpson's diversity index over productive rearrangements. This immuneACCESS table, as held by TCRdb, lists in-frame sequences with V and J called but not all clones. Of the missing ones, under half trace to an unresolved V gene in checked studies; the others have no known cause. V and J calls and clone size are copied from that table; D and trimming were computed from the DNA. In this sample the table shows about 44,000 clones, around 84% of which occur a single time. The ten most abundant clones make up 40% to 55% of the sample.

The sequence is built from TRBV28 and TRBJ1-2; matching of 6 bases hints at TRBD1 as the D gene. The sequence came from a human donor in a cohort sampled during active COVID-19. The specimen sequenced was peripheral blood. Here is the DNA: TGTGCCAGCAGTTTATGGGACAGTAACTATGGCTACACCTTC. This sequence encodes CASSLWDSNYGYTF.